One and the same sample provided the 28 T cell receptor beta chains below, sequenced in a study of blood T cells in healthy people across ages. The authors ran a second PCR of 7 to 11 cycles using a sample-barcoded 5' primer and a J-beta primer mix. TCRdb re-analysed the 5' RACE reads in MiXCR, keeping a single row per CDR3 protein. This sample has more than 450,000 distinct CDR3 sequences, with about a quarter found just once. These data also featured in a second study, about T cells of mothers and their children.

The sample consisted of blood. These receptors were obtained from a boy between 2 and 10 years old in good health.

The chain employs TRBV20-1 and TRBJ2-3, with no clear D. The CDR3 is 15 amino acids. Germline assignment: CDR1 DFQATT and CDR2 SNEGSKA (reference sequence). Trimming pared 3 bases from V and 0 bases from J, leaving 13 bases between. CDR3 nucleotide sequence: TGCAGTGCTAGGAAGAAACCCCAGAGCACAGATACGCAGTATTTT. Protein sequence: CSARKKPQSTDTQYF.

CDR3 protein: CASSLFRPAARVVELFF. The CDR3 region has the DNA TGTGCCAGCAGCTTATTTCGTCCGGCGGCCCGGGTAGTGGAGCTGTTTTTT. The chain is built from TRBV7-9 and TRBJ2-2; D gene uncertain. This CDR3 has 17 residues. The ends were cut back, 2 bases at V and 10 bases at J, with 23 bases in the middle. Germline V gene data show CDR1 as SEHNR and CDR2 as FQNEAQ (reference sequence).

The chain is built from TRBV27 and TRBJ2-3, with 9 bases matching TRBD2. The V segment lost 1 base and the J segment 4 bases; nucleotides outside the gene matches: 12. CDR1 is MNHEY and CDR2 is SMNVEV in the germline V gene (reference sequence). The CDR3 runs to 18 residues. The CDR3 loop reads CASSLLAPASGIPDTQYF. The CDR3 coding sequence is TGTGCCAGCAGTTTATTAGCCCCGGCTAGCGGGATTCCAGATACGCAGTATTTT.

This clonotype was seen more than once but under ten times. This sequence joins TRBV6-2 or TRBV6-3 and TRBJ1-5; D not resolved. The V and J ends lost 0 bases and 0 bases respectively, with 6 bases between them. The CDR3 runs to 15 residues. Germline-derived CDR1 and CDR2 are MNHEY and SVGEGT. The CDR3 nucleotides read TGTGCCAGCAGTTACTCACCGGATAGCAATCAGCCCCAGCATTTT. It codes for CASSYSPDSNQPQHF.

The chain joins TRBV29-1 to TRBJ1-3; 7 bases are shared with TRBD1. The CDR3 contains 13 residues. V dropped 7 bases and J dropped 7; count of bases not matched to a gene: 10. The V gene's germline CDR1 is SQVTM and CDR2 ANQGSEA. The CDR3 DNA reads TGCAGCGCGCTCACAGGGGTGGGGAACACCATATATTTT. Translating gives CSALTGVGNTIYF.

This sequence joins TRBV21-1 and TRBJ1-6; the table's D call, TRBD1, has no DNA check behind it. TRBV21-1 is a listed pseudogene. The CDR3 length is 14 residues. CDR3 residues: CASSIRTENSPLHF. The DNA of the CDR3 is TGTGCCAGCAGCATTCGGACAGAAAATTCACCCCTCCACTTT.

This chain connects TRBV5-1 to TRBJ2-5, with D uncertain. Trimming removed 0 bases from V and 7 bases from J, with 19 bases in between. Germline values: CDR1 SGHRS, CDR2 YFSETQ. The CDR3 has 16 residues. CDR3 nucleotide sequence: TGCGCCAGCAGCTTGGGAGCAGACCCACAACTCGGGACCCAGTACTTC. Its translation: CASSLGADPQLGTQYF.

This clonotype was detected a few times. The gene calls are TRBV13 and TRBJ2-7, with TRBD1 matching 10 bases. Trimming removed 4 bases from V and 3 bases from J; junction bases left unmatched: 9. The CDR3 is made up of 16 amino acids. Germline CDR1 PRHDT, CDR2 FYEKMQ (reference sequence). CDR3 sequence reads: CASSYLAGTGDYEQYF. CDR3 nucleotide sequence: TGTGCCAGCAGCTACCTAGCCGGGACAGGGGACTACGAGCAGTACTTC.

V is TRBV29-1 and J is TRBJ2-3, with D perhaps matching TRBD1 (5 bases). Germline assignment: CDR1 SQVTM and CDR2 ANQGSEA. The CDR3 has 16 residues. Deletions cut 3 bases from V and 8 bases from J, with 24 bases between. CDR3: CSVDWGPMGQGGTQYF. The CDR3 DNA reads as TGCAGCGTTGATTGGGGCCCGATGGGTCAGGGCGGTACGCAGTATTTT.

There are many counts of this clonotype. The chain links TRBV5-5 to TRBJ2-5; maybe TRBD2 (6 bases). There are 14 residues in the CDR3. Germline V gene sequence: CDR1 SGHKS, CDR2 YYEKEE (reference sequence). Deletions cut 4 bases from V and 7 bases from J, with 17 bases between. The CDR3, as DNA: TGTGCCAGCAGCCTCTACAACGGGGAGGCGACCCAGTACTTC. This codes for CASSLYNGEATQYF.

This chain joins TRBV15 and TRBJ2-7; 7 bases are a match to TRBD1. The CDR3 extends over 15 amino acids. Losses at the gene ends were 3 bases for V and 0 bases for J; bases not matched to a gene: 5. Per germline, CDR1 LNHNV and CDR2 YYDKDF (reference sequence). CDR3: CATSRARGISYEQYF. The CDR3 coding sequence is TGTGCCACCAGCAGGGCCAGGGGGATCTCCTACGAGCAGTACTTC.

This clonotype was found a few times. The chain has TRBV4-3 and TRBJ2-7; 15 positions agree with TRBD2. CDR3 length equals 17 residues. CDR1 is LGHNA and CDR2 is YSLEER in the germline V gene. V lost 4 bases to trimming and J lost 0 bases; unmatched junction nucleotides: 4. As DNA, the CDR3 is TGCGCCAGCAGCCTCGGGACTAGCGGGAGGAACTCCTACGAGCAGTACTTC. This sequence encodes CASSLGTSGRNSYEQYF.

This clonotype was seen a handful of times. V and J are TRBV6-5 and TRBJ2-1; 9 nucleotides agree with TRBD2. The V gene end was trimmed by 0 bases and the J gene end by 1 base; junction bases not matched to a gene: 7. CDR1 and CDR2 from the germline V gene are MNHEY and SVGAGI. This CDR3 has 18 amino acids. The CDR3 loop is CASSYSVRGGISYNEQFF. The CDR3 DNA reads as TGTGCCAGCAGTTACTCCGTGCGGGGGGGCATATCCTACAATGAGCAGTTCTTC.

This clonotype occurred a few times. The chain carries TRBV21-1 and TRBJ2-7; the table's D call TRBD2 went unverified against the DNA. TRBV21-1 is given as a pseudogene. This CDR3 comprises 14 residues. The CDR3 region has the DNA TGTGCCAGCAGCAAGGGCCCAGCAACCTACGAGCAGTACTTC. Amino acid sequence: CASSKGPATYEQYF.

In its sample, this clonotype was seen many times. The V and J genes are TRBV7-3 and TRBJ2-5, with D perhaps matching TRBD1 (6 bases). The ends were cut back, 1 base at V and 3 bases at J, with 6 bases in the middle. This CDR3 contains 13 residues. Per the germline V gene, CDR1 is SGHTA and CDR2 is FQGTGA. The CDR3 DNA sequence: TGTGCCAGCAGCTTAAGGGACAAAGAGACCCAGTACTTC. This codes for CASSLRDKETQYF.

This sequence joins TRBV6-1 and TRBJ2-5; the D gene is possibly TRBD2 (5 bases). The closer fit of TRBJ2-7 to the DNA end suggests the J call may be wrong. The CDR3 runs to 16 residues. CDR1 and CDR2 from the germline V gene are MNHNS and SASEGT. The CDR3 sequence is CASSESRAWNSYEQYF. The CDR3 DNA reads TGTGCCAGCAGTGAATCGCGGGCCTGGAACTCCTACGAGCAGTACTTC.

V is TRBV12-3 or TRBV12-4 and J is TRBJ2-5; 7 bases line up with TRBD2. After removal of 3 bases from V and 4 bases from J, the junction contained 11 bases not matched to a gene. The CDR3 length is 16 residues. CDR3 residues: CASSFSLGPGGETQYF. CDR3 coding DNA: TGTGCCAGCAGTTTTAGTCTCGGGCCGGGGGGAGAGACCCAGTACTTC.

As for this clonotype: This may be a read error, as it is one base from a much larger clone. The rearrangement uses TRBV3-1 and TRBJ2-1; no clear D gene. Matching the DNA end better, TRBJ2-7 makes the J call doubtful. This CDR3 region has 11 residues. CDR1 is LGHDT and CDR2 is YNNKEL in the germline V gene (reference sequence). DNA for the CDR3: TGTGCCAGCAGCCAAGTCCACGAGCAGTACTTC. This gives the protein CASSQVHEQYF.

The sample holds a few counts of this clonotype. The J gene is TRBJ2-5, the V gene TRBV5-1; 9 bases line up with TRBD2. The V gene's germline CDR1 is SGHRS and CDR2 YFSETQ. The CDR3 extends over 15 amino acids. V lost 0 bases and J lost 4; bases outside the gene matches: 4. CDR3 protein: CASSLDGLARETQYF. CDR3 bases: TGCGCCAGCAGCTTGGATGGACTAGCGCGAGAGACCCAGTACTTC. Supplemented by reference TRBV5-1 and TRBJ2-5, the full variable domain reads KAGVTQTPRYLIKTRGQQVTLSCSPISGHRSVSWYQQTPGQGLQFLFEYFSETQRNKGNFPGRFSGRQFSNSRSEMNVSTLELGDSALYLCASSLDGLARETQYFGPGTRLLVL.

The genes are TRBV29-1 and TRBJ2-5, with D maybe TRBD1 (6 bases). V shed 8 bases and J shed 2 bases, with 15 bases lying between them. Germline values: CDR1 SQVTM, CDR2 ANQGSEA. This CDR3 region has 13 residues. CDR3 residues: CSSLRDTQETQYF. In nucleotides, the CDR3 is TGCAGCAGTTTACGGGACACTCAAGAGACCCAGTACTTC.

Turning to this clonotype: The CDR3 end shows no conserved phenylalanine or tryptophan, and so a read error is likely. CDR3 amino acids: CASSGTTNEKLFS. The CDR3 DNA reads TGCGCCAGCAGCGGAACAACTAATGAAAAACTGTTTTCT. The chain uses TRBV5-1 and TRBJ1-4; D not certain. V lost 4 bases to trimming and J lost 0 bases, with 4 bases between them. Germline CDR1 reads SGHRS; CDR2 reads YFSETQ. This CDR3 has 13 residues.

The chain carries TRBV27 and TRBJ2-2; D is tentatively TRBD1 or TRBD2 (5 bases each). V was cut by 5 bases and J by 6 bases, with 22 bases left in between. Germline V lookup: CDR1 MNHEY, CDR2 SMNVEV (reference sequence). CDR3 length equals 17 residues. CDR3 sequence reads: CASSRGTQAAGSGELFF. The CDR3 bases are TGTGCCAGCAGTCGGGGAACACAGGCGGCGGGTTCCGGGGAGCTGTTTTTT.

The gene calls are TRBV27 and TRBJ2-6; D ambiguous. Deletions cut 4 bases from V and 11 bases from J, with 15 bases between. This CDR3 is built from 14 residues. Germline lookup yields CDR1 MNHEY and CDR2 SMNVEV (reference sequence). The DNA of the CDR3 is TGTGCCAGCAGTTCCTCAATTGGGCTTCACGTCCTGACTTTC. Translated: CASSSSIGLHVLTF. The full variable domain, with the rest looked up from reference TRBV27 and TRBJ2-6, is EAQVTQNPRYLITVTGKKLTVTCSQNMNHEYMSWYRQDPGLGLRQIYYSMNVEVTDKGDVPEGYKVSRKEKRNFPLILESPSPNQTSLYFCASSSSIGLHVLTFGAGSRLTVL.

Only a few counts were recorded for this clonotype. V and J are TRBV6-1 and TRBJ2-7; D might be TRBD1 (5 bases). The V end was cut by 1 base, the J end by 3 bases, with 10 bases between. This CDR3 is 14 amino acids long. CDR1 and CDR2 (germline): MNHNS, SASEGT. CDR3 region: CASSEGQSGYEQYF. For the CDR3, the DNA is TGTGCCAGCAGTGAAGGACAGTCGGGCTACGAGCAGTACTTC.

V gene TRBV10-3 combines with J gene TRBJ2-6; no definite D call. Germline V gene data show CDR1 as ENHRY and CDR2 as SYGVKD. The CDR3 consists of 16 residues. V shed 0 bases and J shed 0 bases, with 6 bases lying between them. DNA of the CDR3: TGTGCCATCAGTGAGTCTCTCAACTCTGGGGCCAACGTCCTGACTTTC. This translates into CAISESLNSGANVLTF.

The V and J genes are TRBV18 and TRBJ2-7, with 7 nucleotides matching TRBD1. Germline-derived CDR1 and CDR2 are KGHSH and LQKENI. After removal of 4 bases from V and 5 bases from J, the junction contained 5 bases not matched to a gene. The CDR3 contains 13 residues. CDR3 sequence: CASSQTGIDEQYF. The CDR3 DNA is TGTGCCAGCTCACAGACAGGGATCGACGAGCAGTACTTC.

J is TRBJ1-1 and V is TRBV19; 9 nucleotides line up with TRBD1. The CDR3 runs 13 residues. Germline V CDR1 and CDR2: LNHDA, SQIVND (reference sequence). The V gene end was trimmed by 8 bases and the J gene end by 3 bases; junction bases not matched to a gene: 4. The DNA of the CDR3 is TGTGCCAGTGCACAGGGGGCGTACACTGAAGCTTTCTTT. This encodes CASAQGAYTEAFF.

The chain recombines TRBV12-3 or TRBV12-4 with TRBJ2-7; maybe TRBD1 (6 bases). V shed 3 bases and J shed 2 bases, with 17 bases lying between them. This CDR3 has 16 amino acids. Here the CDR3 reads CASSFRADRVAYEQYF. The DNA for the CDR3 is TGTGCCAGCAGTTTCCGAGCGGACAGAGTGGCCTACGAGCAGTACTTC.